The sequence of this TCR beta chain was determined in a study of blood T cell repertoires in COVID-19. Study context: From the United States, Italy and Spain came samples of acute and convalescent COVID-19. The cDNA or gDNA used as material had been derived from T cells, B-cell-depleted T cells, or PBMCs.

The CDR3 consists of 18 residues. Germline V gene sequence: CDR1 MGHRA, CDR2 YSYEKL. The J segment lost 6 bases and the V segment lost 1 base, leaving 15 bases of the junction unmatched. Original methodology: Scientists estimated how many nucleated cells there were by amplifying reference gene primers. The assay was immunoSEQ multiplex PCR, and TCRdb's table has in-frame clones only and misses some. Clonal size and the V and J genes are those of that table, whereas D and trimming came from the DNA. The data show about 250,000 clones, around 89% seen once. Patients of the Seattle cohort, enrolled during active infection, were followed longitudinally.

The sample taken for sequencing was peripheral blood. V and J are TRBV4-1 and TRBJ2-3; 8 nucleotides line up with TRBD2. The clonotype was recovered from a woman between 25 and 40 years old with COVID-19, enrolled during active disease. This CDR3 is CASSQGPGSGGGGDTQYF. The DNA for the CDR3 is TGCGCCAGCAGCCAAGGCCCGGGGAGCGGGGGAGGGGGGGATACGCAGTATTTT.